This entry concerns a single T cell receptor beta chain. This sample stems from a study of blood T cell repertoires in COVID-19. About the research overall: Italy, Spain and the United States were the sources of the convalescent and acute COVID-19 samples. T cells, B-cell-depleted T cells, or PBMCs supplied cDNA or gDNA.

With 1 base removed from V and 7 bases from J, the gap between germline ends came to 18 bases. The CDR3 totals 15 residues. CDR1 and CDR2 (germline): GTSNPN, SVGIG (reference sequence). In the authors' workflow: Reference gene primer amplification yielded estimated nucleated cell counts. Method: immunoSEQ multiplex PCR; TCRdb's copy keeps in-frame clones and lacks some. Clone size and the V and J calls come from that table; the DNA yielded D and trimming. The table records around 500,000 clones, roughly 85% of them present only once. The genes are TRBV30 and TRBJ2-3; D is undetermined. The sequence was obtained from a human donor in a cohort sampled during active COVID-19. The sample taken for sequencing was peripheral blood. The CDR3 spells CAWSDQVATSHTQYF. CDR3 bases: TGTGCCTGGAGTGATCAAGTAGCCACCAGCCATACGCAGTATTTT. Filled out from reference TRBV30 and TRBJ2-3, the complete variable domain reads SQTIHQWPATLVQPVGSPLSLECTVEGTSNPNLYWYRQAAGRGLQLLFYSVGIGQISSEVPQNLSASRPQDRQFILSSKKLLLSDSGFYLCAWSDQVATSHTQYFGPGTRLTVL.